This T cell receptor beta chain was captured by sequencing in a study of T cell responses to AZD1222 COVID-19 vaccine. Study-level background: Second doses at about 4 or about 12 weeks were pooled.

Sequenced by immunoSEQ multiplex PCR; TCRdb stores in-frame clones only, minus some. The profile shows 95,000 to 150,000 clones, over 80% of them singletons. Germline lookup yields CDR1 MNHEY and CDR2 SMNVEV (reference sequence). The CDR3 runs 16 residues. V trimming: 5 bases; J trimming: 4 bases; junction bases outside the gene matches: 9. This clonotype was obtained from an adult in good health. The chain joins TRBV27 to TRBJ2-1, with 9 bases that match TRBD2. The source was peripheral blood, collected on day 0 of AZD1222 vaccination. The chain's CDR3 is CASSNPGLAEYNEQFF. CDR3 DNA sequence: TGTGCCAGCAGTAACCCGGGACTAGCAGAATACAATGAGCAGTTCTTC.